This is a list of T cell receptor beta chains from one sample in a study of early T cells in non-severe SARS-CoV-2 infection. TCRdb re-called the 5' RACE reads through MiXCR, storing one row per CDR3 protein. The table includes about 30,000 distinct CDR3 sequences, under 7.5% detected once. The sample taken for sequencing was whole blood. The receptors here all came from an adult who was a healthcare worker with PCR-confirmed SARS-CoV-2 infection or an uninfected control (not recorded which). Both conserved end residues are part of each CDR3. D genes are given only for firm matches. The size field is filled for only some rows; it gives once, few, many or a size class.

V gene	J gene	clone size	D gene	CDR3 protein	CDR3 DNA
TRBV15	TRBJ2-7	many	-	CATSTPEAGNYEQYF	TGTGCCACCAGCACCCCCGAAGCAGGGAACTACGAGCAGTACTTC
TRBV20-1	TRBJ1-5	many	-	CSAGLPEGNQPQHF	TGCAGTGCTGGACTACCGGAGGGCAATCAGCCCCAGCATTTT
TRBV10-2	TRBJ2-1	many	TRBD2	CASIGLAGNNEQFF	TGCGCCAGCATCGGACTAGCGGGGAACAATGAGCAGTTCTTC
TRBV18	TRBJ2-1	-	-	CASSPPGGRYEQFF	TGTGCCAGCTCACCACCGGGGGGAAGGTATGAGCAGTTCTTC
TRBV7-2	TRBJ2-7	many	-	CASSLGAKQYF	TGTGCCAGCAGCTTAGGGGCGAAGCAGTACTTC
TRBV28	TRBJ2-6	-	-	CASSGYSGANVLTF	TGTGCCAGCTCGGGCTACTCTGGGGCCAACGTCCTGACTTTC
TRBV5-1	TRBJ2-4	many	-	CASSFGSTLTKNIQYF	TGCGCCAGCAGCTTCGGCAGCACTTTGACCAAAAACATTCAGTACTTC
TRBV5-1	TRBJ1-6	few	TRBD1	CASSYQGQGSSPLHF	TGCGCCAGCAGCTACCAGGGACAGGGGAGTTCACCCCTCCACTTT
TRBV13	TRBJ1-1	many	TRBD1	CASSRGQGNTEAFF	TGTGCCAGCAGCCGGGGACAGGGCAACACTGAAGCTTTCTTT
TRBV19	TRBJ2-7	few	-	CASSKGTRGEQYF	TGTGCCAGTAGTAAGGGAACCAGGGGTGAGCAGTACTTC
TRBV20-1	TRBJ2-7	few	TRBD2	CSAGTSGYEQYF	TGCAGTGCCGGGACTAGCGGCTACGAGCAGTACTTC
TRBV7-3	TRBJ2-1	many	-	CASSLLLRGEQFF	TGTGCCAGCAGCTTATTGCTAAGGGGGGAGCAGTTCTTC
TRBV19	TRBJ2-6	-	TRBD1	CASSPGTGDSGANVLTF	TGTGCCAGTAGTCCGGGGACAGGGGACTCTGGGGCCAACGTCCTGACTTTC
TRBV5-1	TRBJ2-5	many	-	CASSLPDSRETQYF	TGCGCCAGCAGCTTACCTGACAGCAGAGAGACCCAGTACTTC
TRBV6-6	TRBJ1-1	many	TRBD1	CASSYPPGQGEGAFF	TGTGCCAGCAGTTACCCGCCCGGACAGGGGGAAGGAGCTTTCTTT
TRBV2	TRBJ2-2	-	-	CASTLQGPGELFF	TGTGCCAGCACGCTCCAGGGTCCCGGGGAGCTGTTTTTT
TRBV4-3	TRBJ2-1	few	-	CASSQLTSFEQFF	TGCGCCAGCAGCCAATTGACTAGTTTTGAGCAGTTCTTC
TRBV7-2	TRBJ2-1	many	-	CASSPWGGFNEQFF	TGTGCCAGCAGCCCCTGGGGGGGCTTCAATGAGCAGTTCTTC
TRBV13	TRBJ2-1	many	-	CASLAQGSHNYNEQFF	TGTGCCAGCTTAGCACAGGGTTCCCATAACTACAATGAGCAGTTCTTC
TRBV12-3/TRBV12-4	TRBJ2-5	many	-	CAILWETQYF	TGTGCCATCCTCTGGGAGACCCAGTACTTC
TRBV4-3	TRBJ2-6	many	-	CASSQFQGSGANVLTF	TGCGCCAGCAGCCAATTTCAGGGATCTGGGGCCAACGTCCTGACTTTC
TRBV19	TRBJ2-3	-	TRBD2	CASTAPGGRTDTQYF	TGTGCCAGTACCGCTCCCGGGGGGAGAACAGATACGCAGTATTTT
TRBV30	TRBJ1-2	many	-	CAWSDGNNYGYTF	TGTGCCTGGAGTGACGGGAACAACTATGGCTACACCTTC
TRBV20-1	TRBJ1-1	many	-	CSATTPLVIGENTEAFF	TGCAGTGCTACCACGCCTCTGGTTATCGGGGAGAACACTGAAGCTTTCTTT
TRBV29-1	TRBJ1-1	-	TRBD1	CSGRHRGANTEAFF	TGCAGCGGGAGGCACAGGGGAGCGAACACTGAAGCTTTCTTT
TRBV12-3/TRBV12-4	TRBJ1-2	-	-	CASSSTGYHLGYTF	TGTGCCAGCAGTTCCACAGGGTACCATTTAGGCTACACCTTC
TRBV27	TRBJ2-2	many	-	CASIGANTGELFF	TGTGCCAGCATCGGCGCGAACACCGGGGAGCTGTTTTTT
TRBV11-2	TRBJ2-1	many	-	CASSLVRNEQFF	TGTGCCAGCAGCTTAGTACGGAATGAGCAGTTCTTC
TRBV6-5	TRBJ2-1	-	-	CASRGFGEQFF	TGTGCCAGCAGAGGCTTCGGTGAGCAGTTCTTC
TRBV7-2	TRBJ2-1	many	-	CASSFRDKYNEQFF	TGTGCCAGCAGCTTCCGGGACAAGTACAATGAGCAGTTCTTC
TRBV7-3	TRBJ1-6	many	-	CASSLGGYNSPLHF	TGTGCCAGCAGCTTGGGGGGGTATAATTCACCCCTCCACTTT
TRBV6-2/TRBV6-3	TRBJ2-7	many	TRBD1	CASSYSGRDRGSYEQYF	TGTGCCAGCAGTTACTCCGGGAGGGACAGGGGAAGCTACGAGCAGTACTTC
TRBV29-1	TRBJ2-1	many	-	CSVRTSYNEQFF	TGCAGCGTACGGACATCATACAATGAGCAGTTCTTC